This entry lists 24 T cell receptor beta chains sequenced from one sample in a study of blood T cell repertoires in COVID-19. Clones were read by immunoSEQ multiplex PCR, and TCRdb kept only the in-frame ones, dropping some. There are more than 60,000 clones in the sample; around 90% occur only once, and approximately 5.8% lies in the top ten. Specimen: peripheral blood. The receptors shown here come from a man aged 50 to 60 with acute or convalescent COVID-19.

The chain joins TRBV5-6 to TRBJ2-1; 7 bases fit TRBD2. With 4 bases clipped from V and 4 bases from J, the junction kept 14 bases outside the gene matches. This CDR3 region has 17 residues. Germline loops: CDR1 SGHDT, CDR2 YYEEEE. The CDR3: CASSLGRDYWIYNEQFF. The CDR3 region has the DNA TGTGCCAGCAGCCTCGGCCGGGACTACTGGATTTACAATGAGCAGTTCTTC.

The J gene is TRBJ1-1, the V gene TRBV14, with D tentatively TRBD1 (6 bases). The germline CDR1 and CDR2 sequences are SGHDN and FVKESK. Deletions cut 1 base from V and 1 base from J, with 10 bases between. The CDR3 is 15 residues long. The CDR3 nucleotides are TGTGCCAGCAGCCAAGGAACAGGGTGGAACACTGAAGCTTTCTTT. Its protein is CASSQGTGWNTEAFF. The whole variable domain, filled in from reference TRBV14 and TRBJ1-1, reads EAGVTQFPSHSVIEKGQTVTLRCDPISGHDNLYWYRRVMGKEIKFLLHFVKESKQDESGMPNNRFLAERTGGTYSTLKVQPAELEDSGVYFCASSQGTGWNTEAFFGQGTRLTVV.

The chain has TRBV7-8 and TRBJ1-5; tentatively, D is TRBD1 (6 bases). Germline CDR1 and CDR2: SGHVS and FQNEAQ. The CDR3 length is 16 residues. Trimming cost V 1 base and J 2 bases, with 12 bases left between them. CDR3 bases: TGTGCCAGCAGCTTAGGGGGGCAGGCTGGCAATCAGCCCCAGCATTTT. Residues: CASSLGGQAGNQPQHF.

The chain recombines TRBV4-3 with TRBJ1-2, with D possibly matching TRBD1 (5 bases). The CDR3 covers 14 residues. V dropped 0 bases and J dropped 6 bases, with 11 bases sitting between them. Germline CDR1 is LGHNA and CDR2 is YSLEER. The CDR3 loop reads CASSQDLGAHGYTF. In nucleotides, the CDR3 is TGCGCCAGCAGCCAAGATTTAGGGGCCCATGGCTACACCTTC.

This sequence joins TRBV5-1 and TRBJ2-1; 12 positions match TRBD2. The CDR3 covers 18 residues. Germline CDR1 SGHRS, CDR2 YFSETQ. Trimming removed 1 base from V and 8 bases from J; junction bases left unmatched: 13. Here the CDR3 DNA reads TGCGCCAGCAGCTTGTATAGGGGGCTAGCGGGAGGGCAGGATGAGCAGTTCTTC. It specifies CASSLYRGLAGGQDEQFF.

The chain links TRBV25-1 to TRBJ1-5, with D unclear. This CDR3 has 14 residues. Germline V CDR1 and CDR2: MGHDK, SYGVNS. The V end was cut by 0 bases, the J end by 9 bases, with 12 bases between. CDR3 residues: CASSEYRSGGPQHF. The CDR3 nucleotides read TGTGCCAGCAGTGAATATAGATCCGGAGGGCCCCAGCATTTT.

This rearrangement joins TRBV11-3 to TRBJ2-5; possibly TRBD1 for D (5 bases). The germline V gene has CDR1 SGHNT and CDR2 YENEEA. CDR3 size: 16 residues. Trimming cost V 1 base and J 2 bases, with 14 bases left between them. CDR3 nucleotide sequence: TGTGCCAGCAGCTTAGGTCAAGGGGATCAACAAGAGACCCAGTACTTC. It specifies CASSLGQGDQQETQYF.

The chain combines TRBV15 with TRBJ1-1; 7 nucleotides agree with TRBD1. This CDR3 has 13 residues. Trimming removed 3 bases from V and 4 bases from J; junction bases left unmatched: 2. Germline V gene data show CDR1 as LNHNV and CDR2 as YYDKDF (reference sequence). The CDR3 sequence: CATSRGDSTEAFF. CDR3 in DNA: TGTGCCACCAGCAGGGGGGACAGCACTGAAGCTTTCTTT.

The gene calls are TRBV7-8 and TRBJ2-7; tentative D call: TRBD2 (6 bases). This CDR3 is 16 amino acids long. Germline V lookup: CDR1 SGHVS, CDR2 FQNEAQ. Trimming shortened V by 8 bases and J by 4 bases, and 24 bases separated the two germline ends. CDR3 sequence: CASSPRGVAARYEQYF. The CDR3 bases are TGTGCCAGCTCCCCACGTGGAGTAGCGGCAAGATACGAGCAGTACTTC.

The CDR3 spells CASQEFGSPHLGEQYF. CDR3 sequence (DNA): TGTGCCAGTCAGGAGTTCGGGAGCCCTCATCTCGGCGAGCAGTACTTC. The gene calls are TRBV19 and TRBJ2-7; perhaps TRBD2 as D (6 bases). V lost 8 bases, J lost 6 bases, and 26 bases lay in between. CDR3 length: 16 residues. Germline V lookup: CDR1 LNHDA, CDR2 SQIVND (reference sequence).

This chain connects TRBV6-5 to TRBJ1-4, with D possibly being TRBD1 (6 bases). The CDR3 is made up of 15 amino acids. Germline assignment: CDR1 MNHEY and CDR2 SVGAGI. The V end was cut by 5 bases, the J end by 5 bases, with 15 bases between. The DNA of the CDR3 is TGTGCCAGCAGTCCGACCGGGACAAGAAATGAAAAACTGTTTTTT. Encoded protein: CASSPTGTRNEKLFF.

V usage is TRBV18 and J usage is TRBJ2-7; 13 nucleotides match TRBD2. CDR1 and CDR2 from the germline V gene are KGHSH and LQKENI. The V segment lost 6 bases and the J segment 0 bases; nucleotides outside the gene matches: 5. This CDR3 spans 16 amino acids. CDR3 DNA sequence: TGTGCCAGCTCGCCGGGGACTAGCGGGGCCTCCTACGAGCAGTACTTC. This sequence encodes CASSPGTSGASYEQYF.

This clone was counted once. The chain employs TRBV18 and TRBJ2-5, with D possibly matching TRBD1 (5 bases). Trimming stripped 8 bases from V and 2 bases from J, with 12 bases between. The length of the CDR3 is 13 residues. Germline V gene data show CDR1 as KGHSH and CDR2 as LQKENI. The CDR3 DNA reads as TGTGCCAGCCAAGGGGAAGGACAAGAGACCCAGTACTTC. This sequence encodes CASQGEGQETQYF.

J is TRBJ2-1 and V is TRBV27; 8 bases fit TRBD2. V lost 2 bases to trimming and J lost 7 bases; unmatched junction nucleotides: 4. Germline values: CDR1 MNHEY, CDR2 SMNVEV (reference sequence). This CDR3 region has 14 residues. CDR3 in DNA: TGTGCCAGCAGTTTAGAGACTAGCGTGAATGAGCAGTTCTTC. It is translated as CASSLETSVNEQFF.

This chain links TRBV12-5 with TRBJ2-1; TRBD2 matches 7 bases. V lost 1 base, J lost 7 bases, and 7 bases stayed unmatched. The germline V gene encodes CDR1 LGHNT and CDR2 FRNRAP. The CDR3 sequence is 15 residues long. The CDR3 bases are TGTGCTAGTGGTTTGGGGCTAGCGGTGCCGAATGAGCAGTTCTTC. Encoded protein: CASGLGLAVPNEQFF.

The J gene is TRBJ1-5, the V gene TRBV7-2; 7 bases match TRBD1. This CDR3 is 15 amino acids long. J gave up 5 bases and V 1 base, and 5 bases lay outside the gene matches. The V gene's germline CDR1 is SGHTA and CDR2 FQGNSA. The DNA of the CDR3 is TGTGCCAGCAGCTTAGGTGACAGGGAACATCAGCCCCAGCATTTT. Residues: CASSLGDREHQPQHF.

The V and J genes are TRBV5-4 and TRBJ2-6; 9 nucleotides match TRBD1. The germline V gene encodes CDR1 SGHNT and CDR2 YYREEE (reference sequence). V was clipped by 2 bases and J by 4 bases; unmatched bases: 7. This CDR3 has 17 residues. The CDR3, as DNA: TGTGCCAGCAGCTTCGGGACAGGGAAGGTGGGGGCCAACGTCCTGACTTTC. Amino acid sequence: CASSFGTGKVGANVLTF.

The V gene is TRBV18, the J gene TRBJ2-5, with 10 bases that match TRBD1. Per the germline V gene, CDR1 is KGHSH and CDR2 is LQKENI. The length of the CDR3 is 17 residues. The V gene end was trimmed by 3 bases and the J gene end by 2 bases; junction bases not matched to a gene: 9. The CDR3 coding sequence is TGTGCCAGCTCACCCCGGACAGGGGGTGGCAAGCAAGAGACCCAGTACTTC. It codes for CASSPRTGGGKQETQYF.

The rearrangement uses TRBV5-1 and TRBJ1-1; 10 bases fit TRBD1. Germline CDR1 SGHRS, CDR2 YFSETQ. V lost 4 bases and J lost 10; bases outside the gene matches: 7. The CDR3 spans 13 residues. CDR3 amino acids: CASSLTGGEGAFF. CDR3 nucleotide sequence: TGCGCCAGCAGCCTGACAGGGGGCGAGGGAGCTTTCTTT.

This chain links TRBV6-4 with TRBJ2-3; D possibly corresponds to TRBD1 (6 bases). Looked up from germline, CDR1 is MRHNA and CDR2 is SNTAGT. The V end was cut by 2 bases, the J end by 3 bases, with 6 bases between. CDR3 length: 13 residues. Written as DNA, the CDR3 is TGTGCCAGCAGTGACGGGACAACAGATACGCAGTATTTT. This gives the protein CASSDGTTDTQYF.

The rearrangement joins TRBV6-4 to TRBJ2-2; 10 positions agree with TRBD2. Germline-derived CDR1 and CDR2 are MRHNA and SNTAGT. The CDR3 covers 15 residues. Losses at the gene ends were 3 bases for V and 3 bases for J; bases not matched to a gene: 1. CDR3 residues: CASSELAGYTGELFF. The CDR3 bases are TGTGCCAGCAGTGAACTAGCGGGGTACACCGGGGAGCTGTTTTTT.

The count of this clone is one. The chain joins TRBV6-5 to TRBJ2-1, with 14 nucleotides matching TRBD2. Germline V lookup: CDR1 MNHEY, CDR2 SVGAGI. With V trimmed by 4 bases and J by 7 bases, 6 bases remained unmatched. The length of the CDR3 is 16 residues. Here the CDR3 DNA reads TGTGCCAGCAGTTTGGGACTAGCGGGAGTTAGGAATGAGCAGTTCTTC. This codes for CASSLGLAGVRNEQFF.

The V gene is TRBV19, the J gene TRBJ1-2, with TRBD1 matching 7 bases. Trimming took 5 bases from V and 5 from J; bases not matched to a gene: 11. Germline CDR1 is LNHDA and CDR2 is SQIVND (reference sequence). The length of the CDR3 is 15 residues. CDR3 residues: CASSVQGDAWYGYTF. The CDR3, as DNA: TGTGCCAGTAGTGTCCAGGGGGATGCTTGGTATGGCTACACCTTC.

The V call is TRBV30, the J call TRBJ2-1; 9 bases are shared with TRBD1. The CDR3 has 13 amino acids. The J segment lost 6 bases and the V segment lost 4 bases, leaving 4 bases of the junction unmatched. The V gene's germline CDR1 is GTSNPN and CDR2 SVGIG (reference sequence). This CDR3 reads CAWNRDRANEQFF. The CDR3 bases are TGTGCCTGGAATAGGGACAGGGCCAATGAGCAGTTCTTC.